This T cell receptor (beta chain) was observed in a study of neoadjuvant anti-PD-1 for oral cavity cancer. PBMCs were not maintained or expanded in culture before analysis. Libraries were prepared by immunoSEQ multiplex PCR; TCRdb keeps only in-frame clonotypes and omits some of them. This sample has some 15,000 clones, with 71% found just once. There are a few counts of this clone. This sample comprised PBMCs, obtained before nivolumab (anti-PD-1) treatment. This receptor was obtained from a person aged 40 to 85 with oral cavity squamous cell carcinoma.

This CDR3 reads CASSFAAGRGSYNEQFF. CDR3 nucleotide sequence: TGTGCCAGCAGCTTCGCCGCTGGACGGGGGAGCTACAATGAGCAGTTCTTC. The chain uses TRBV7-8 and TRBJ2-1; possible D gene TRBD2, 6 bases. The CDR3 has 17 amino acids. Trimming cost V 3 bases and J 3 bases, with 18 bases left between them. CDR1 and CDR2 from the germline V gene are SGHVS and FQNEAQ.